This is a list of T cell receptor beta chains from one sample in a study of cytomegalovirus exposure and HLA in healthy donors. Measured with immunoSEQ multiplex PCR; TCRdb has only the in-frame clones, and not every one. The table has around 130,000 clones, roughly two thirds seen once. The sample comprised PBMCs. The receptor set was obtained from a man under 40 in good health and CMV-seropositive. CDR3s include the opening cysteine and the closing phenylalanine or tryptophan. The order of the fields is J gene, CDR3 length, V gene, D gene, clone size, CDR3 DNA, CDR3 protein. The D gene is left open where the match is weak. Expanded clones get a size class; other rows say once, few or many, or leave the size out.

j_call: TRBJ2-5
cdr3_length: 10
v_call: TRBV11-3
d_call: .
clone_size: .
cdr3_nt: TGTACCCTTGGAGTGGAGACCCAGTACTTC
cdr3_aa: CTLGVETQYF

j_call: TRBJ2-7
cdr3_length: 14
v_call: TRBV10-2
d_call: TRBD1
clone_size: .
cdr3_nt: TGCGCCAGCAGACCGGGACAGGGGGTCTACGAGCAGTACTTC
cdr3_aa: CASRPGQGVYEQYF

j_call: TRBJ2-3
cdr3_length: 15
v_call: TRBV2
d_call: TRBD2
clone_size: .
cdr3_nt: TGTGCCACCCAAATAAGCGGGAGTAATGCAGATACGCAGTATTTT
cdr3_aa: CATQISGSNADTQYF

j_call: TRBJ2-1
cdr3_length: 17
v_call: TRBV5-1
d_call: TRBD2
clone_size: .
cdr3_nt: TGCGCCAGCAGCACTGGACTAGCGGGAGGGCCTATAAATGAGCAGTTCTTC
cdr3_aa: CASSTGLAGGPINEQFF

j_call: TRBJ2-5
cdr3_length: 14
v_call: TRBV4-2
d_call: TRBD2
clone_size: few
cdr3_nt: TGTGCCAGCAGCCAAGGGAGCGGGAGGGAGACCCAGTACTTC
cdr3_aa: CASSQGSGRETQYF

j_call: TRBJ2-3
cdr3_length: 14
v_call: TRBV7-2
d_call: .
clone_size: .
cdr3_nt: TGTGCCAGCAGCTTCAGGGAAGGCACAGATACGCAGTATTTT
cdr3_aa: CASSFREGTDTQYF

j_call: TRBJ2-1
cdr3_length: 13
v_call: TRBV5-1
d_call: TRBD1
clone_size: .
cdr3_nt: TGCGCCAGCAGCGCCGGGACAGGGTATGAGCAGTTCTTC
cdr3_aa: CASSAGTGYEQFF

j_call: TRBJ1-4
cdr3_length: 15
v_call: TRBV5-4
d_call: TRBD1
clone_size: .
cdr3_nt: TGTGCCAGCAGCCCGCAGGGGGCAACTAATGAAAAACTGTTTTTT
cdr3_aa: CASSPQGATNEKLFF

j_call: TRBJ1-5
cdr3_length: 14
v_call: TRBV6-1
d_call: .
clone_size: .
cdr3_nt: TGTGCCAGCAGGACCAACTATTATCATCAGCCCCAGCATTTT
cdr3_aa: CASRTNYYHQPQHF

j_call: TRBJ2-2
cdr3_length: 16
v_call: TRBV2
d_call: TRBD1
clone_size: .
cdr3_nt: TGTGCCAGCAGTGCCTCCGGACAGGGCGGCACCGGGGAGCTGTTTTTT
cdr3_aa: CASSASGQGGTGELFF

j_call: TRBJ1-1
cdr3_length: 16
v_call: TRBV2
d_call: TRBD1
clone_size: .
cdr3_nt: TGTGCCAGCAGCGTAGACAGGGTCCGGGGGCACACTGAAGCTTTCTTT
cdr3_aa: CASSVDRVRGHTEAFF

j_call: TRBJ2-5
cdr3_length: 14
v_call: TRBV5-1
d_call: TRBD1
clone_size: once
cdr3_nt: TGCGCCAGCAGCTCCGGGACAGGCGGAGAGACCCAGTACTTC
cdr3_aa: CASSSGTGGETQYF

j_call: TRBJ1-1
cdr3_length: 15
v_call: TRBV9
d_call: TRBD1
clone_size: .
cdr3_nt: TGTGCCAGCAGCCCGGGACAGGGGATGAACACTGAAGCTTTCTTT
cdr3_aa: CASSPGQGMNTEAFF

j_call: TRBJ2-7
cdr3_length: 17
v_call: TRBV4-2
d_call: .
clone_size: .
cdr3_nt: TGTGCCAGCAGCCAAGATCAATTTGTCGGGGGGCCCTACGAGCAGTACTTC
cdr3_aa: CASSQDQFVGGPYEQYF

j_call: TRBJ2-1
cdr3_length: 16
v_call: TRBV4-1
d_call: TRBD2
clone_size: .
cdr3_nt: TGCGCCAGCAGCCAAGAACTAGCGGGCTCCTACAATGAGCAGTTCTTC
cdr3_aa: CASSQELAGSYNEQFF

j_call: TRBJ2-7
cdr3_length: 16
v_call: TRBV27
d_call: TRBD2
clone_size: .
cdr3_nt: TGTGCCAGCAGCCACAGAGCGGGAGCGGGTTTTGGCGAGCAGTACTTC
cdr3_aa: CASSHRAGAGFGEQYF

j_call: TRBJ2-2
cdr3_length: 14
v_call: TRBV7-3
d_call: .
clone_size: .
cdr3_nt: TGTGCCAGCAGCTTAACCCGCGGCACCGGGGAGCTGTTTTTT
cdr3_aa: CASSLTRGTGELFF

j_call: TRBJ2-7
cdr3_length: 13
v_call: TRBV7-3
d_call: .
clone_size: few
cdr3_nt: TGTGCCAGCAGCTTAGACATCTCCTACGAGCAGTACTTC
cdr3_aa: CASSLDISYEQYF

j_call: TRBJ2-1
cdr3_length: 15
v_call: TRBV7-2
d_call: TRBD2
clone_size: .
cdr3_nt: TGTGCCAGCAGCCTTGGACTAGCGGGGTACAATGAGCAGTTCTTC
cdr3_aa: CASSLGLAGYNEQFF

j_call: TRBJ2-7
cdr3_length: 15
v_call: TRBV7-9
d_call: TRBD1
clone_size: .
cdr3_nt: TGTGCCAGCAGCTTAGCACGGGGACAGGGGGTCGAGCAGTACTTC
cdr3_aa: CASSLARGQGVEQYF

j_call: TRBJ2-2
cdr3_length: 12
v_call: TRBV11-2
d_call: .
clone_size: .
cdr3_nt: TGTGCCAGCAGCTTCCCGGTCGGGGAGCTGTTTTTT
cdr3_aa: CASSFPVGELFF

j_call: TRBJ2-5
cdr3_length: 16
v_call: TRBV5-1
d_call: TRBD2
clone_size: .
cdr3_nt: TGCGCCAGCAGCAGTACTAGCGGGGGAGGTCAAGAGACCCAGTACTTC
cdr3_aa: CASSSTSGGGQETQYF

j_call: TRBJ2-3
cdr3_length: 16
v_call: TRBV7-2
d_call: TRBD2
clone_size: once
cdr3_nt: TGTGCCAGCAGCTTCTTACTAGCGGGGTTCACAGATACGCAGTATTTT
cdr3_aa: CASSFLLAGFTDTQYF

j_call: TRBJ2-5
cdr3_length: 14
v_call: TRBV7-9
d_call: TRBD1
clone_size: few
cdr3_nt: TGTGCCAGCAGCTTACAGGGGGCCCAAGAGACCCAGTACTTC
cdr3_aa: CASSLQGAQETQYF

j_call: TRBJ2-7
cdr3_length: 17
v_call: TRBV4-2
d_call: TRBD2
clone_size: .
cdr3_nt: TGTGCCAGCAGCCAAGATATAGCGGGAGGGCCGGCTTACGAGCAGTACTTC
cdr3_aa: CASSQDIAGGPAYEQYF

j_call: TRBJ2-2
cdr3_length: 15
v_call: TRBV9
d_call: .
clone_size: .
cdr3_nt: TGTGCCAGCAGCGTAGAAACGGTCCCATACGGGGAGCTGTTTTTT
cdr3_aa: CASSVETVPYGELFF

j_call: TRBJ2-1
cdr3_length: 14
v_call: TRBV11-3
d_call: TRBD2
clone_size: .
cdr3_nt: TGTGCCAGCAGCCGGACTAGCTCCGTGGATGAGCAGTTCTTC
cdr3_aa: CASSRTSSVDEQFF

j_call: TRBJ2-1
cdr3_length: 18
v_call: TRBV7-8
d_call: TRBD2
clone_size: .
cdr3_nt: TGTGCCAGCAGCTTAAGGGTAAGGCTAGCGGGAGTTGAGAATGAGCAGTTCTTC
cdr3_aa: CASSLRVRLAGVENEQFF

j_call: TRBJ1-1
cdr3_length: 20
v_call: TRBV5-8
d_call: .
clone_size: .
cdr3_nt: TGTGCCAGCAGCTTCGGGGCAACAGGGAATAAGGCGGGGGTTCGGACTGAAGCTTTCTTT
cdr3_aa: CASSFGATGNKAGVRTEAFF

j_call: TRBJ2-7
cdr3_length: 14
v_call: TRBV7-3
d_call: .
clone_size: .
cdr3_nt: TGTGCCAGCAGTCCATCCCGGGGCTCCTACGAGCAGTACTTC
cdr3_aa: CASSPSRGSYEQYF

j_call: TRBJ2-1
cdr3_length: 13
v_call: TRBV4-1
d_call: TRBD2
clone_size: .
cdr3_nt: TGCGCCAGCAGCCAAGATACGGGAGGGGAGCAGTTCTTC
cdr3_aa: CASSQDTGGEQFF

j_call: TRBJ2-5
cdr3_length: 16
v_call: TRBV2
d_call: .
clone_size: .
cdr3_nt: TGTGCCAGCAGATGGGCGGCTAGCGGAGGGGGGGAGACCCAGTACTTC
cdr3_aa: CASRWAASGGGETQYF

j_call: TRBJ2-7
cdr3_length: 14
v_call: TRBV5-1
d_call: TRBD1
clone_size: .
cdr3_nt: TGCGCCAGCAGCTCTGGGACAGGGGGCTCCGAGCAGTACTTC
cdr3_aa: CASSSGTGGSEQYF